This T cell receptor (beta chain) was sequenced for a study of shared clonotypes between healthy human individuals. TCRdb keeps only in-frame clones here, not all; method: immunoSEQ multiplex PCR. The sample includes over 1.5 million clones, nearly 99% of them seen just once. This CDR3 has 17 amino acids. Looked up from germline, CDR1 is SGHRS and CDR2 is YFSETQ. Trimming removed 0 bases at V and 1 base at J, with 16 bases between. Sequenced material: naive CD4+ T cells sorted from blood. Noted subset: CD45RA+ positively selected. The chain recombines TRBV5-1 with TRBJ1-1; possible D gene TRBD1, 5 bases. The origin of this receptor is a man younger than 45 in good health. The CDR3, as DNA: TGCGCCAGCAGCTTGGTTTGGACACCGTCTCGGAACACTGAAGCTTTCTTT. This codes for CASSLVWTPSRNTEAFF.